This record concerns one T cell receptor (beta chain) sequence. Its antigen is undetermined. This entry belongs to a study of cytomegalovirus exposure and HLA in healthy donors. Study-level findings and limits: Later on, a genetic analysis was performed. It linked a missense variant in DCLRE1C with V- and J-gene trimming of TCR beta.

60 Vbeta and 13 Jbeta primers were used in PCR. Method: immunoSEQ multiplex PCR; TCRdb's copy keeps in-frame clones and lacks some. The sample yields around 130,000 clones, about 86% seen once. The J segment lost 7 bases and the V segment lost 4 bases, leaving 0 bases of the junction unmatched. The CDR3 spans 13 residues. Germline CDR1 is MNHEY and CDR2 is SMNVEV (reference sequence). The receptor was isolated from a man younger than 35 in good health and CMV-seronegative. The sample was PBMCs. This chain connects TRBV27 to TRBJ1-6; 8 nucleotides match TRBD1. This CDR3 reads CASSYRGNSPLHF. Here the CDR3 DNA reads TGTGCCAGCAGTTACAGGGGGAATTCACCCCTCCACTTT.